The 30 T cell receptor beta chains below come from one sample, sequenced in a study of T cell therapy after organ transplantation. Clones were sequenced by immunoSEQ multiplex PCR, and TCRdb holds only the in-frame ones, with some missing. This sample has approximately 3,600 clones; roughly 69% occur once, and the top ten carry around 38%. These receptors' targets are unknown. Time point described: 4-8 weeks after completion of therapy. Specimen: CD8+ T cells from blood, collected after autologous CMV-specific T cell therapy. Receptors originate from a human patient who had received a solid organ transplant and had CMV disease. Some T cells here may be from the graft donor.

This clone was recorded only once. This chain uses TRBV7-9 with TRBJ2-1; 11 bases match TRBD2. Germline trimming cut 4 bases from V and 2 bases from J; bases unmatched to any gene: 4. The V gene's germline CDR1 is SEHNR and CDR2 FQNEAQ (reference sequence). The CDR3 runs to 16 residues. In nucleotides, the CDR3 is TGTGCCAGCAGCTCCTCGACTAGCGGGACCTACAATGAGCAGTTCTTC. Residues: CASSSSTSGTYNEQFF.

Sample share makes this clone medium-sized. The chain has TRBV7-9 and TRBJ2-7, with 7 bases that match TRBD1. Unmatched junction bases numbered 7, after V lost 5 bases and J lost 3 bases. CDR3 length equals 14 residues. CDR1 and CDR2 from the germline V gene are SEHNR and FQNEAQ (reference sequence). The CDR3 reads CASSHRDRNYEQYF. CDR3 bases: TGTGCCAGCAGCCATCGGGACAGAAACTACGAGCAGTACTTC.

The gene calls are TRBV5-4 and TRBJ2-5; 7 bases agree with TRBD2. V shed 4 bases, J shed 9 bases, and the junction held 6 bases outside the gene matches. CDR1 SGHNT and CDR2 YYREEE come from the germline V gene (reference sequence). The CDR3 extends over 12 amino acids. The CDR3 DNA sequence: TGTGCCAGCAGCGCCCATGGGGGGGCCCAGTACTTC. It is translated as CASSAHGGAQYF.

This clone was counted a few times. The J gene is TRBJ2-4, the V gene TRBV6-5; D is unclear. Germline CDR1 and CDR2: MNHEY and SVGAGI. The V end was cut by 10 bases, the J end by 1 base, with 14 bases between. This CDR3 has 14 amino acids. CDR3: CATHCGRAKNIQYF. In nucleotides, the CDR3 is TGTGCCACCCATTGTGGCCGGGCCAAAAACATTCAGTACTTC.

CDR3 in amino acids: CASSQSEGALSYEQYF. In DNA form, the CDR3 reads TGTGCCAGCAGCCAATCTGAGGGAGCCCTCTCCTACGAGCAGTACTTC. The genes are TRBV2 and TRBJ2-7; D might be TRBD2 (5 bases). Trimming stripped 6 bases from V and 0 bases from J, with 18 bases between. CDR1 and CDR2 from the germline V gene are SNHLY and FYNNEI. There are 16 residues in the CDR3.

The chain employs TRBV7-3 and TRBJ2-1; 7 bases fit TRBD2. The V gene end was trimmed by 4 bases and the J gene end by 3 bases; junction bases not matched to a gene: 12. This CDR3 has 17 amino acids. CDR1 SGHTA and CDR2 FQGTGA come from the germline V gene. Written as DNA, the CDR3 is TGTGCCAGCAGCTCCTCCCGGGGGAGCGGGAACTACAATGAGCAGTTCTTC. This sequence encodes CASSSSRGSGNYNEQFF.

The V and J genes are TRBV27 and TRBJ2-7; D may correspond to TRBD1 or TRBD2 (5 bases each). The V end was cut by 10 bases, the J end by 5 bases, with 12 bases between. The CDR3 extends over 11 amino acids. Germline values: CDR1 MNHEY, CDR2 SMNVEV (reference sequence). The CDR3 sequence is CATGAAHEQYF. The CDR3 nucleotides read TGTGCCACCGGGGCGGCCCACGAGCAGTACTTC.

This clone showed up just a few times. CDR3 region: CATSRDDRELETQYF. The CDR3 DNA reads TGTGCCACCAGCAGAGATGACAGGGAATTAGAGACCCAGTACTTC. This chain joins TRBV15 and TRBJ2-5; the match to TRBD1 covers 7 bases. CDR1 and CDR2 (germline): LNHNV, YYDKDF (reference sequence). V lost 0 bases and J lost 4; bases outside the gene matches: 5. CDR3 length: 15 amino acids. The full variable domain, completed using reference TRBV15 and TRBJ2-5, is DAMVIQNPRYQVTQFGKPVTLSCSQTLNHNVMYWYQQKSSQAPKLLFHYYDKDFNNEADTPDNFQSRRPNTSFCFLDIRSPGLGDTAMYLCATSRDDRELETQYFGPGTRLLVL.

This chain links TRBV11-2 with TRBJ2-7, with 10 bases identical to TRBD2. CDR1 and CDR2 (germline): SGHAT, FQNNGV. CDR3 size: 15 residues. V lost 1 base and J lost 4; bases outside the gene matches: 4. In DNA, the CDR3 is TGTGCCAGCAGCTTAGGAACTAGCGGGAAGTACGAGCAGTACTTC. It specifies CASSLGTSGKYEQYF.

This rearrangement joins TRBV5-6 to TRBJ2-3, with D perhaps assigned TRBD1 or TRBD2 (6 bases each). Germline V lookup: CDR1 SGHDT, CDR2 YYEEEE. The CDR3 is 14 amino acids. The ends were cut back, 0 bases at V and 6 bases at J, with 11 bases in the middle. As DNA, the CDR3 is TGTGCCAGCAGCTTGGTTCAGGGGAGGGATACGCAGTATTTT. Translation: CASSLVQGRDTQYF.

This clone ranks as medium-sized. The gene calls are TRBV2 and TRBJ2-1, with D unresolved. The CDR3 contains 10 residues. Per germline, CDR1 SNHLY and CDR2 FYNNEI. V was pared by 8 bases and J by 10 bases, with 9 bases between. The DNA of the CDR3 is TGTGCCAGCGTAGAGTTGGAGCAGTTCTTC. Translating it yields CASVELEQFF.

This rearrangement joins TRBV7-9 to TRBJ2-5; D might be TRBD2 (6 bases). Germline V gene data show CDR1 as SEHNR and CDR2 as FQNEAQ (reference sequence). The CDR3 loop spans 15 amino acids. Trimming took off 3 bases at V and 5 bases at J, with 16 bases between the two ends. CDR3 loop: CASSFRRGLGETQYF. The CDR3 nucleotides read TGTGCCAGCAGCTTCCGGCGGGGTTTAGGTGAGACCCAGTACTTC. Looking up the rest from reference TRBV7-9 and TRBJ2-5 gives the full variable domain: DTGVSQNPRHKITKRGQNVTFRCDPISEHNRLYWYRQTLGQGPEFLTYFQNEAQLEKSRLLSDRFSAERPKGSFSTLEIQRTEQGDSAMYLCASSFRRGLGETQYFGPGTRLLVL.

This clone occurred a few times. The V and J genes are TRBV9 and TRBJ2-5; unclear D gene. Germline values: CDR1 SGDLS, CDR2 YYNGEE. The V end lost 0 bases, the J end lost 2 bases, and 5 bases lay between the germline ends. This CDR3 spans 13 amino acids. The CDR3 nucleotides read TGTGCCAGCAGCGTAGGCGGACAAGAGACCCAGTACTTC. Translating gives CASSVGGQETQYF. The full variable domain, in which reference TRBV9 and TRBJ2-5 provide the parts outside the CDR3, is DSGVTQTPKHLITATGQRVTLRCSPRSGDLSVYWYQQSLDQGLQFLIQYYNGEERAKGNILERFSAQQFPDLHSELNLSSLELGDSALYFCASSVGGQETQYFGPGTRLLVL.

The chain links TRBV7-8 to TRBJ2-5, with 11 nucleotides matching TRBD2. From germline, CDR1 is SGHVS and CDR2 FQNEAQ. This CDR3 region has 15 residues. Trimming cost V 5 bases and J 4 bases; bases outside gene matches: 6. The CDR3 DNA sequence: TGTGCCAGCAGCCCTACGGGGACTAGCGGAGAGACCCAGTACTTC. It specifies CASSPTGTSGETQYF. Full variable domain (rest looked up from reference TRBV7-8 and TRBJ2-5): GAGVSQSPRYKVAKRGQDVALRCDPISGHVSLFWYQQALGQGPEFLTYFQNEAQLDKSGLPSDRFFAERPEGSVSTLKIQRTQQEDSAVYLCASSPTGTSGETQYFGPGTRLLVL.

The V call is TRBV2, the J call TRBJ2-1; D possibly matches TRBD1 or TRBD2 (8 bases each). Germline values: CDR1 SNHLY, CDR2 FYNNEI. Between the trimmed V and J ends, which lost 4 bases and 6 bases, there was a span of 19 bases. The length of the CDR3 is 16 residues. The CDR3 sequence is CASSAGTGGGFNEQFF. The CDR3 DNA is TGTGCCAGCAGTGCCGGGACAGGCGGGGGGTTCAATGAGCAGTTCTTC. The full variable domain, rest sourced from reference TRBV2 and TRBJ2-1, is EPEVTQTPSHQVTQMGQEVILRCVPISNHLYFYWYRQILGQKVEFLVSFYNNEISEKSEIFDDQFSVERPDGSNFTLKIRSTKLEDSAMYFCASSAGTGGGFNEQFFGPGTRLTVL.

The chain has TRBV7-8 and TRBJ1-2; 7 nucleotides agree with TRBD1. This CDR3 is 14 amino acids long. Germline V gene data show CDR1 as SGHVS and CDR2 as FQNEAQ. V shed 5 bases and J 4 bases; nucleotides not matched to a gene: 7. As DNA, the CDR3 is TGTGCCAGCAGCCTACAGGGGAGCGGCTATGGCTACACCTTC. Its translation: CASSLQGSGYGYTF.

CDR3 coding DNA: TGTGCCTGGACCGGGACTAGCGGGAGGGCCACAGATACGCAGTATTTT. This sequence encodes CAWTGTSGRATDTQYF. The chain has TRBV30 and TRBJ2-3, with 16 bases lining up with TRBD2. CDR1 and CDR2 from the germline V gene are GTSNPN and SVGIG (reference sequence). Trimming at V came to 4 bases and at J to 2 bases, leaving 3 bases not matched to a gene. The CDR3 runs to 16 residues.

The chain links TRBV7-8 to TRBJ2-1; 13 nucleotides agree with TRBD2. There are 19 residues in the CDR3. Germline V gene lookup returns CDR1 SGHVS and CDR2 FQNEAQ. V lost 5 bases, J lost 1 base, and 11 bases stayed unmatched. CDR3 DNA: TGTGCCAGCAGCCTAGATCGGGGACTAGCGGGACCGTCCTACAATGAGCAGTTCTTC. Its protein is CASSLDRGLAGPSYNEQFF.

This rearrangement joins TRBV4-1 to TRBJ2-4; D possibly corresponds to TRBD2 (6 bases). Trimming shortened V by 0 bases and J by 0 bases, and 9 bases separated the two germline ends. Germline V gene lookup returns CDR1 MGHRA and CDR2 YSYEKL. This CDR3 has 16 amino acids. Here the CDR3 reads CASSQDGGIAKNIQYF. CDR3 sequence (DNA): TGCGCCAGCAGCCAAGATGGGGGGATAGCCAAAAACATTCAGTACTTC.

The chain recombines TRBV4-2 with TRBJ2-1; perhaps TRBD2 as D (5 bases). V dropped 4 bases and J dropped 5 bases, with 9 bases sitting between them. This CDR3 contains 13 residues. CDR1 LGHNA and CDR2 YNFKEQ come from the germline V gene. The CDR3 DNA reads TGTGCCAGCAGCCTCGACTACAACAATGAGCAGTTCTTC. Its protein is CASSLDYNNEQFF.

V is TRBV13 and J is TRBJ2-5, with D perhaps matching TRBD2 (5 bases). The CDR3 consists of 15 residues. V lost 2 bases and J lost 2, with 12 bases in between. Germline assignment: CDR1 PRHDT and CDR2 FYEKMQ (reference sequence). The CDR3 DNA follows: TGTGCCAGCAGCTTAAGAGGGCAGGCTCAAGAGACCCAGTACTTC. Translating it yields CASSLRGQAQETQYF.

The V gene is TRBV5-4, the J gene TRBJ2-5; D gene ambiguous. Trimming cost V 3 bases and J 2 bases, with 17 bases left between them. Germline CDR1 reads SGHNT; CDR2 reads YYREEE (reference sequence). The CDR3 sequence is 16 residues long. CDR3 DNA: TGTGCCAGCAGCTCGAAGGACCCAACCCTACAAGAGACCCAGTACTTC. It translates to CASSSKDPTLQETQYF.

V and J are TRBV25-1 and TRBJ2-2, with D possibly TRBD2 on 5 matching bases. Germline-derived CDR1 and CDR2 are MGHDK and SYGVNS. V was clipped by 2 bases and J by 7 bases, with 14 bases between them. The CDR3 extends over 15 amino acids. In nucleotides, the CDR3 is TGTGCCAGCAGTGAACTTTACCGGGGAGTCGGGGAGCTGTTTTTT. Translated, it gives CASSELYRGVGELFF.

The rearrangement joins TRBV10-2 to TRBJ2-1, with 12 bases identical to TRBD2. Germline CDR1 reads WSHSY; CDR2 reads SAAADI. The CDR3 length is 17 residues. Trimming removed 2 bases from V and 5 bases from J; junction bases left unmatched: 7. The CDR3 DNA is TGCGCCAGCAGTGAGCTTAAGACTAGCGGGAGTAACAATGAGCAGTTCTTC. Its translation is CASSELKTSGSNNEQFF.

As for this clone: Other DNA sequences within the sample encode an identical CDR3. The chain couples TRBV7-9 to TRBJ2-1, with 7 positions matching TRBD1. Germline V gene data show CDR1 as SEHNR and CDR2 as FQNEAQ (reference sequence). The CDR3 loop spans 15 amino acids. J was trimmed by 4 bases and V by 5 bases; bases with no gene match: 8. The CDR3 here is CASSLAGTVYNEQFF. CDR3 DNA: TGTGCCAGCAGCCTGGCCGGGACAGTTTACAATGAGCAGTTCTTC.

This chain joins TRBV4-1 and TRBJ2-5; TRBD2 is a possible D gene (6 bases). Germline loops: CDR1 MGHRA, CDR2 YSYEKL. Trimming left V 6 bases short and J 5 bases short, with 19 bases between. The CDR3 spans 15 residues. The CDR3 is CASRPRDSLRETQYF. The CDR3, as DNA: TGCGCCAGCAGACCCAGGGACTCGCTCAGGGAGACCCAGTACTTC.

The V call is TRBV10-2, the J call TRBJ2-7; D ambiguous. The CDR3 runs 12 residues. Trimming cost V 6 bases and J 2 bases, with 8 bases left between them. The germline gives CDR1 WSHSY, CDR2 SAAADI. CDR3 sequence (DNA): TGCGCCAGCAGGGATGACACCTACGAGCAGTACGTC. It translates to CASRDDTYEQYV.

CDR3 bases: TGTGCCAGCAGAACCACAGGGGTTGCCGGGGAGCTGTTTTTT. Translation: CASRTTGVAGELFF. The chain uses TRBV6-5 and TRBJ2-2; 7 nucleotides line up with TRBD1. The CDR3 length is 14 residues. Trimming removed 6 bases from V and 6 bases from J; junction bases left unmatched: 7. CDR1 and CDR2 from the germline V gene are MNHEY and SVGAGI.

The V call is TRBV5-1, the J call TRBJ2-7; no firm D call. With 1 base removed from V and 4 bases from J, the gap between germline ends came to 12 bases. The CDR3 contains 14 residues. Germline V gene sequence: CDR1 SGHRS, CDR2 YFSETQ. The CDR3 DNA reads TGCGCCAGCAGCTTGAATTATGGAATATACGAGCAGTACTTC. It codes for CASSLNYGIYEQYF. The entire variable domain, with the rest obtained from reference TRBV5-1 and TRBJ2-7, is as follows: KAGVTQTPRYLIKTRGQQVTLSCSPISGHRSVSWYQQTPGQGLQFLFEYFSETQRNKGNFPGRFSGRQFSNSRSEMNVSTLELGDSALYLCASSLNYGIYEQYFGPGTRLTVT.

This chain uses TRBV27 with TRBJ2-3; D ambiguous. With 0 bases removed from V and 6 bases from J, the gap between germline ends came to 4 bases. CDR1 and CDR2 from the germline V gene are MNHEY and SMNVEV (reference sequence). The CDR3 has 12 amino acids. The DNA for the CDR3 is TGTGCCAGCAGTTTATCTGGTGATACGCAGTATTTT. Its translation is CASSLSGDTQYF.